Below are 8 T cell receptor beta chains sequenced from a single sample in a study of CXCR3-negative and CXCR3-positive naive CD8 T cells. Overall study results and limits: TRB CDR3 hydrophobicity was greater in CXCR3-positive naive cells than in CXCR3-negative naive cells.

Through 5' RACE with UMI labels, the TRB cDNA libraries were prepared. TCRdb reprocessed the 5' RACE reads, with one entry per CDR3 protein and no DNA. The data show about 120,000 distinct CDR3 sequences, and the top ten clones hold less than 0.4%. Antigen specificity for these receptors is unknown. The specimen was naive CXCR3+ CD8+ T cells from blood. The subset denotes: CD45RO-CCR7+CD27+CD95- naive CD8+ T cells expressing CXCR3 (TNR3+). The receptors were gathered from a human donor in good health. Some clones in this sample may be carry-over from other donors' samples.

The genes are TRBV6-6 and TRBJ1-2. Germline V CDR1 and CDR2: MNHNY, SVGAGI (reference sequence). The CDR3 contains 13 residues. The CDR3 loop reads CASSYEAGPGYTF.

The chain has TRBV7-9 and TRBJ2-7; TCRdb lists TRBD1, though no DNA is available to test this call. This CDR3 contains 14 residues. Germline values: CDR1 SEHNR, CDR2 FQNEAQ (reference sequence). CDR3 sequence reads: CASSPDRGLDEQYF.

V and J are TRBV9 and TRBJ2-1; TCRdb's D gene call, TRBD1, goes unchecked for lack of DNA. The V gene's germline CDR1 is SGDLS and CDR2 YYNGEE. This CDR3 is 15 amino acids long. The CDR3 protein is CASSGYSGDYNEQFF.

The gene calls are TRBV12-3 or TRBV12-4 and TRBJ2-7; TCRdb's D gene call, TRBD2, goes unchecked for lack of DNA. This CDR3 has 14 residues. The CDR3 sequence: CASSPRLSPYEQYF.

The chain couples TRBV6-2 or TRBV6-3 to TRBJ2-7; TCRdb calls TRBD1, which cannot be checked without DNA. The CDR3 length is 16 residues. CDR1 and CDR2 from the germline V gene are MNHEY and SVGEGT. CDR3 region: CASSYKRGALPYEQYF.

V and J are TRBV7-9 and TRBJ1-3; the D gene TCRdb calls, TRBD1, cannot be checked with no DNA. This CDR3 contains 14 residues. CDR1 is SEHNR, CDR2 FQNEAQ, per germline (reference sequence). The chain's CDR3 is CASSPRDTGNTIYF.

This chain joins TRBV12-3 or TRBV12-4 and TRBJ1-5; TCRdb names TRBD1, which stays unverified in the absence of DNA. This CDR3 has 14 amino acids. The CDR3: CASSPRGGYQPQHF.

The V and J genes are TRBV11-2 and TRBJ2-5. The CDR3 is 12 amino acids. Per the germline V gene, CDR1 is SGHAT and CDR2 is FQNNGV. The CDR3 sequence: CASTAYGETQYF.